Detailed here is one T cell receptor (beta chain). Its target is unknown. The sample belongs to a study of T cell responses to AZD1222 COVID-19 vaccine. The study's findings and limits: There were vaccine-associated CD4 TCRs across spike, dominant at 160-218 and 743-854. Increased Spike-specific TCR breadth and depth were observed after two AZD1222 doses. The donors showed a predominance of white British ancestry and of females, with possible underestimation of clonal diversity.

V lost 3 bases and J lost 1, with 10 bases in between. Germline V lookup: CDR1 DFQATT, CDR2 SNEGSKA (reference sequence). The CDR3 consists of 14 residues. Assay: immunoSEQ multiplex PCR; the TCRdb copy retains only in-frame clones and omits some. The sample lists about 170,000 clones, 85% to 90% occurring once. The chain uses TRBV20-1 and TRBJ1-5; D is undetermined. This sample comprised peripheral blood, obtained on day 0 of AZD1222 vaccination. The TCR originated in an adult in good health. The chain's CDR3 is CSASEEYSNQPQHF. The CDR3 bases are TGCAGTGCTAGTGAAGAATACAGCAATCAGCCCCAGCATTTT.